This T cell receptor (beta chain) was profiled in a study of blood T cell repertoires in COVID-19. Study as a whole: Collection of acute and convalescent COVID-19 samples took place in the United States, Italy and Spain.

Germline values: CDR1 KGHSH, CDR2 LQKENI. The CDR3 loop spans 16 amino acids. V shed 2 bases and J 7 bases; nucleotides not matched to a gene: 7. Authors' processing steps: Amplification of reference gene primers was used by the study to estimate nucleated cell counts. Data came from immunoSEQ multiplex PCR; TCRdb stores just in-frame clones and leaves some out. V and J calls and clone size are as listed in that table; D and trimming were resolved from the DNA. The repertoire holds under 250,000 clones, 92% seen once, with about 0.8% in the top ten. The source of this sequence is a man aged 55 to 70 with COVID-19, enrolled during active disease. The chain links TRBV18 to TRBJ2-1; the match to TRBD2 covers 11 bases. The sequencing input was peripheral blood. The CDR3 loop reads CASSPTSGSSRNEQFF. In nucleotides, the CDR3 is TGTGCCAGCTCACCAACTAGCGGGAGTAGTAGGAATGAGCAGTTCTTC. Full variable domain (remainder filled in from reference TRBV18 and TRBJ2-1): NAGVMQNPRHLVRRRGQEARLRCSPMKGHSHVYWYRQLPEEGLKFMVYLQKENIIDESGMPKERFSAEFPKEGPSILRIQQVVRGDSAAYFCASSPTSGSSRNEQFFGPGTRLTVL.